The next 21 T cell receptor beta chains were all read from a single sample in a study of cytomegalovirus exposure and HLA in healthy donors. Amplification used 60 Vbeta primers and 13 Jbeta primers. Method: immunoSEQ multiplex PCR; TCRdb's copy keeps in-frame clones and lacks some. In the table there are around 150,000 clones, approximately 72% of which are singletons. The sequencing sample was made of PBMCs. The source of these receptors is a middle-aged man in good health and CMV-seropositive.

This clone appeared once. The rearrangement links TRBV4-1 to TRBJ2-2; perhaps TRBD2 as D (7 bases). Deletions cut 1 base from V and 1 base from J, with 13 bases between. This CDR3 has 17 amino acids. The germline V gene encodes CDR1 MGHRA and CDR2 YSYEKL. In DNA form, the CDR3 reads TGCGCCAGCAGCCAAGTTGAGGGGGGGCGGAACACCGGGGAGCTGTTTTTT. It encodes CASSQVEGGRNTGELFF.

The CDR3 reads CASSGLAGPSGANVLTF. CDR3 in DNA: TGTGCCAGCAGTGGACTAGCGGGTCCCTCTGGGGCCAACGTCCTGACTTTC. The V and J genes are TRBV2 and TRBJ2-6; TRBD2 matches at 10 bases. V lost 4 bases, J lost 0 bases, and 3 bases stayed unmatched. The CDR3 has 17 amino acids. Germline V lookup: CDR1 SNHLY, CDR2 FYNNEI.

This sequence joins TRBV6-6 and TRBJ2-7; 8 positions agree with TRBD1. Germline lookup yields CDR1 MNHNY and CDR2 SVGAGI (reference sequence). This CDR3 is built from 16 residues. J was trimmed by 0 bases and V by 0 bases; bases with no gene match: 4. The CDR3 reads CASSYSKTGGSYEQYF. The CDR3 DNA sequence: TGTGCCAGCAGTTACTCGAAAACAGGGGGCTCCTACGAGCAGTACTTC.

This clone was seen only a few times. V gene TRBV19 combines with J gene TRBJ2-4, with D possibly matching TRBD1 (6 bases). This CDR3 comprises 17 residues. V was clipped by 5 bases and J by 0 bases, with 17 bases between them. Germline-derived CDR1 and CDR2 are LNHDA and SQIVND (reference sequence). The CDR3 DNA sequence: TGTGCCAGTAGTCCCCGGACAGCCGCGGCAGCCAAAAACATTCAGTACTTC. This translates into CASSPRTAAAAKNIQYF.

The chain links TRBV7-3 to TRBJ2-7, with 11 bases fitting TRBD1. V lost 4 bases to trimming and J lost 6 bases; unmatched junction nucleotides: 8. Germline CDR1 is SGHTA and CDR2 is FQGTGA. This CDR3 has 15 amino acids. The CDR3 DNA follows: TGTGCCAGCAGCTCCGCCGGGACAGGGGGACGCGAGCAGTACTTC. This gives the protein CASSSAGTGGREQYF. Looking up the rest from reference TRBV7-3 and TRBJ2-7 gives the full variable domain: GAGVSQTPSNKVTEKGKYVELRCDPISGHTALYWYRQSLGQGPEFLIYFQGTGAADDSGLPNDRFFAVRPEGSVSTLKIQRTERGDSAVYLCASSSAGTGGREQYFGPGTRLTVT.

This clone has just a few counts. The V and J genes are TRBV6-5 and TRBJ2-7; D remains ambiguous. The CDR3 totals 14 residues. Looked up from germline, CDR1 is MNHEY and CDR2 is SVGAGI. V was clipped by 2 bases and J by 2 bases, with 10 bases between them. Written as DNA, the CDR3 is TGTGCCAGCAGTTACGGAGTCTTCCCCTACGAGCAGTACTTC. Protein: CASSYGVFPYEQYF.

This sequence joins TRBV7-6 and TRBJ2-2; perhaps TRBD1 as D (6 bases). The germline gives CDR1 SGHVS, CDR2 FNYEAQ. The CDR3 totals 15 residues. The ends were cut back, 4 bases at V and 0 bases at J, with 9 bases in the middle. Here the CDR3 reads CASSSGQTNTGELFF. Written as DNA, the CDR3 is TGTGCCAGCAGCTCAGGACAGACGAACACCGGGGAGCTGTTTTTT.

To note about this clone: Other DNA sequences in the same sample also yield this CDR3. V is TRBV9 and J is TRBJ2-2; D is perhaps TRBD1 (5 bases). This CDR3 spans 15 amino acids. Germline assignment: CDR1 SGDLS and CDR2 YYNGEE. Deletions cut 2 bases from V and 2 bases from J, with 10 bases between. The CDR3 here is CASSVIQENTGELFF. The CDR3 DNA is TGTGCCAGCAGCGTTATACAGGAAAACACCGGGGAGCTGTTTTTT.

With respect to this clone: Other nucleotide sequences from this sample produce the same CDR3. Written as DNA, the CDR3 is TGCGCCAGCAGCCTGGGACAAGTGAACACCGGGGAGCTGTTTTTT. Encoded protein: CASSLGQVNTGELFF. V usage is TRBV5-1 and J usage is TRBJ2-2; maybe TRBD1 (6 bases). The CDR3 totals 15 residues. Looked up from germline, CDR1 is SGHRS and CDR2 is YFSETQ. Trimming removed 4 bases from V and 1 base from J, with 11 bases in between.

The rearrangement uses TRBV7-9 and TRBJ1-6, with D tentatively TRBD1 (5 bases). V lost 5 bases to trimming and J lost 10 bases, with 18 bases between them. From germline, CDR1 is SEHNR and CDR2 FQNEAQ (reference sequence). The CDR3 sequence is 15 residues long. The CDR3 reads CASSPSPQGKSPLHF. The CDR3 DNA reads as TGTGCCAGCAGCCCCTCACCGCAGGGTAAATCACCCCTCCACTTT. The variable domain in full, completed from reference TRBV7-9 and TRBJ1-6, reads DTGVSQNPRHKITKRGQNVTFRCDPISEHNRLYWYRQTLGQGPEFLTYFQNEAQLEKSRLLSDRFSAERPKGSFSTLEIQRTEQGDSAMYLCASSPSPQGKSPLHFGNGTRLTVT.

This clone was picked up a small number of times. This chain joins TRBV11-3 and TRBJ1-1; D remains unclear. Germline V lookup: CDR1 SGHNT, CDR2 YENEEA. V was clipped by 2 bases and J by 2 bases, with 6 bases between them. CDR3 size: 13 residues. In DNA, the CDR3 is TGTGCCAGCAGCTTAACACAAAACACTGAAGCTTTCTTT. Protein product: CASSLTQNTEAFF.

The rearrangement uses TRBV13 and TRBJ2-7, with 7 bases fitting TRBD1. This CDR3 contains 14 residues. The germline gives CDR1 PRHDT, CDR2 FYEKMQ (reference sequence). Trimming cost V 1 base and J 2 bases; bases outside gene matches: 2. The CDR3 DNA reads TGTGCCAGCAGCTTAGTACAGGGGACCTACGAGCAGTACTTC. This sequence encodes CASSLVQGTYEQYF. The whole variable domain, filled in from reference TRBV13 and TRBJ2-7, reads AAGVIQSPRHLIKEKRETATLKCYPIPRHDTVYWYQQGPGQDPQFLISFYEKMQSDKGSIPDRFSAQQFSDYHSELNMSSLELGDSALYFCASSLVQGTYEQYFGPGTRLTVT.

The V gene is TRBV27, the J gene TRBJ2-7, with TRBD1 matching 8 bases. Germline lookup yields CDR1 MNHEY and CDR2 SMNVEV (reference sequence). This CDR3 has 13 residues. V lost 9 bases and J lost 0; bases outside the gene matches: 4. The CDR3 loop reads CASRTGSSYEQYF. The CDR3 DNA sequence: TGTGCCAGTAGGACAGGGAGCTCCTACGAGCAGTACTTC.

The rearrangement uses TRBV30 and TRBJ1-5, with unresolved D. The germline V and J ends were trimmed by 1 base and 2 bases, with 9 bases remaining between them. Germline-derived CDR1 and CDR2 are GTSNPN and SVGIG (reference sequence). The CDR3 is 14 amino acids. CDR3: CAWSGGGGNQPQHF. CDR3 DNA sequence: TGTGCCTGGAGTGGAGGTGGAGGCAATCAGCCCCAGCATTTT.

This clone was picked up one time. The chain links TRBV11-2 to TRBJ2-5, with D perhaps matching TRBD1 (6 bases). CDR1 is SGHAT and CDR2 is FQNNGV in the germline V gene. Trimming removed 1 base from V and 5 bases from J, with 8 bases in between. The CDR3 is 13 residues long. DNA of the CDR3: TGTGCCAGCAGCTTAGGGGGGCGCGAGACCCAGTACTTC. Translation: CASSLGGRETQYF.

The table lists this clone with a few counts. CDR3 region: CASSQDGGNQPQHF. The DNA for the CDR3 is TGCGCCAGCAGCCAAGATGGCGGGAATCAGCCCCAGCATTTT. This chain links TRBV4-3 with TRBJ1-5; D not resolved. This CDR3 comprises 14 residues. Germline loops: CDR1 LGHNA, CDR2 YSLEER. Trimming cost V 0 bases and J 4 bases, with 7 bases left between them.

This clone was counted a few times. The V and J genes are TRBV30 and TRBJ1-4, with D unclear. This CDR3 region has 13 residues. Per germline, CDR1 GTSNPN and CDR2 SVGIG (reference sequence). Trimming pared 3 bases from V and 8 bases from J, leaving 13 bases between. CDR3 coding DNA: TGTGCCTGGAGCCCAGGAGGTGCCGAAAAACTGTTTTTT. Residues: CAWSPGGAEKLFF.

The chain carries TRBV2 and TRBJ2-7, with 9 bases that match TRBD2. The CDR3 loop spans 15 amino acids. The V gene's germline CDR1 is SNHLY and CDR2 FYNNEI. Unmatched junction bases numbered 5, after V lost 5 bases and J lost 0 bases. The CDR3 protein is CASSRRTSDSYEQYF. Here the CDR3 DNA reads TGTGCCAGCAGTCGTAGGACTAGCGACTCCTACGAGCAGTACTTC. Using reference TRBV2 and TRBJ2-7 for the parts outside the CDR3, the full variable domain is EPEVTQTPSHQVTQMGQEVILRCVPISNHLYFYWYRQILGQKVEFLVSFYNNEISEKSEIFDDQFSVERPDGSNFTLKIRSTKLEDSAMYFCASSRRTSDSYEQYFGPGTRLTVT.

The gene calls are TRBV5-4 and TRBJ1-1; 8 bases fit TRBD1. The V gene's germline CDR1 is SGHNT and CDR2 YYREEE (reference sequence). With V trimmed by 4 bases and J by 4 bases, 9 bases remained unmatched. The CDR3 length is 15 residues. CDR3 region: CASSRSLTGGTEAFF. The CDR3 DNA is TGTGCCAGCAGCCGGTCTCTAACAGGGGGCACTGAAGCTTTCTTT.

In its sample, this clone was seen a few times. J is TRBJ1-5 and V is TRBV19; possible D gene TRBD1, 5 bases. The V end lost 3 bases, the J end lost 7 bases, and 13 bases lay between the germline ends. CDR1 is LNHDA and CDR2 is SQIVND in the germline V gene (reference sequence). The CDR3 has 14 amino acids. The CDR3 DNA is TGTGCCAGTAGTATTAGGGGAAACGAGCAGCCCCAGCATTTT. Amino acid sequence: CASSIRGNEQPQHF.

A few counts support this clone. This sequence joins TRBV7-6 and TRBJ2-5; tentatively, D is TRBD2 (6 bases). The end of the DNA aligns better with TRBJ2-7, so the J call may be wrong. The CDR3 is 13 amino acids. Germline V gene data show CDR1 as SGHVS and CDR2 as FNYEAQ. In DNA, the CDR3 is TGTGCCAGCAGCCCGGGGGTAGGTGCCGAGCAGTACTTC. Its translation is CASSPGVGAEQYF.